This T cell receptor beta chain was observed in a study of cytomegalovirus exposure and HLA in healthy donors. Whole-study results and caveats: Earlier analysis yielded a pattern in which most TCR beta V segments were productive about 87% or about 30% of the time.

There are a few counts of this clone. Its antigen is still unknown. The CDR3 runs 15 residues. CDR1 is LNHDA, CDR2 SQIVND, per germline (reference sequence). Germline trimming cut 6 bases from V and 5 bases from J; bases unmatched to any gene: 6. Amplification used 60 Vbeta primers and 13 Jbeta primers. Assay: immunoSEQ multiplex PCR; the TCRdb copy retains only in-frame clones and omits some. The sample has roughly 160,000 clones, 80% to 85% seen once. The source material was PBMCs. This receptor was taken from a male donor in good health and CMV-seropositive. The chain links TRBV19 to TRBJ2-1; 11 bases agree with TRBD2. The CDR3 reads CASSRGTSGNNEQFF. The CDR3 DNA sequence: TGTGCCAGTAGCAGAGGGACTAGCGGAAACAATGAGCAGTTCTTC.